These 22 T cell receptor beta chains share one sample of origin, sequenced in a study of blood T cell repertoires in COVID-19. TCRdb's table, derived via immunoSEQ multiplex PCR, lists solely in-frame clones and lacks some. This sample has 110,000 to 150,000 clones; around 91% occur once, and the top ten carry 3%. The sequencing input was peripheral blood. Receptor source: a woman in her fifties or sixties with active COVID-19.

V gene TRBV19 combines with J gene TRBJ2-7; the match to TRBD1 covers 9 bases. Trimming took 3 bases from V and 3 from J; bases not matched to a gene: 9. Germline V lookup: CDR1 LNHDA, CDR2 SQIVND (reference sequence). This CDR3 is built from 16 residues. The CDR3 reads CASSISPGQGVYEQYF. CDR3 nucleotide sequence: TGTGCCAGTAGTATTTCCCCGGGACAGGGAGTCTACGAGCAGTACTTC.

The rearrangement uses TRBV4-1 and TRBJ1-5; 8 bases line up with TRBD1. The J segment lost 2 bases and the V segment lost 4 bases, leaving 7 bases of the junction unmatched. Germline V gene sequence: CDR1 MGHRA, CDR2 YSYEKL. The CDR3 loop spans 16 amino acids. CDR3 coding DNA: TGCGCCAGCAGCCCGACAGGGGCCCGGGGCAATCAGCCCCAGCATTTT. Protein sequence: CASSPTGARGNQPQHF.

This clone was found a few times. The chain joins TRBV28 to TRBJ2-7; D call uncertain. Germline CDR1 and CDR2: MDHEN and SYDVKM. This CDR3 has 13 residues. Trimming removed 7 bases at V and 3 bases at J, with 13 bases between. The CDR3 nucleotides are TGTGCCAGCACCGTCTCGCGGTACTACGAGCAGTACTTC. Protein: CASTVSRYYEQYF.

V and J are TRBV4-2 and TRBJ2-2, with TRBD2 identical over 10 bases. The germline CDR1 and CDR2 sequences are LGHNA and YNFKEQ. V gave up 0 bases and J gave up 6 bases; unmatched junction bases: 1. CDR3 length: 15 amino acids. The chain's CDR3 is CASSQDSGRAGELFF. The DNA for the CDR3 is TGTGCCAGCAGCCAAGACAGCGGGAGGGCCGGGGAGCTGTTTTTT.

The rearrangement uses TRBV2 and TRBJ2-1, with 11 bases matching TRBD2. Germline V gives CDR1 SNHLY, CDR2 FYNNEI. V shed 5 bases, J shed 2 bases, and the junction held 2 bases outside the gene matches. The length of the CDR3 is 15 residues. CDR3 loop: CASSLTSGTYNEQFF. The CDR3 nucleotides read TGTGCCAGCAGTCTGACTAGCGGGACCTACAATGAGCAGTTCTTC. Based on the CDR3 plus reference TRBV2 and TRBJ2-1, the full variable domain is EPEVTQTPSHQVTQMGQEVILRCVPISNHLYFYWYRQILGQKVEFLVSFYNNEISEKSEIFDDQFSVERPDGSNFTLKIRSTKLEDSAMYFCASSLTSGTYNEQFFGPGTRLTVL.

This rearrangement joins TRBV20-1 to TRBJ2-7; 9 bases agree with TRBD2. CDR1 and CDR2 from the germline V gene are DFQATT and SNEGSKA (reference sequence). The CDR3 is made up of 15 amino acids. J gave up 4 bases and V 6 bases, and 13 bases lay outside the gene matches. The DNA for the CDR3 is TGCAGTGCCAGTCCGACCGGGACTAGCATTTACGAGCAGTACTTC. This sequence encodes CSASPTGTSIYEQYF.

The chain employs TRBV10-1 and TRBJ1-2; weak D call: TRBD1 (5 bases). V dropped 2 bases and J dropped 4 bases, with 8 bases sitting between them. CDR3 size: 13 residues. Germline values: CDR1 WNHNN, CDR2 SYGVQD (reference sequence). CDR3 region: CASSEQGSYGYTF. The CDR3 coding sequence is TGCGCCAGCAGTGAGCAGGGCTCCTATGGCTACACCTTC.

This chain connects TRBV6-1 to TRBJ2-3; D is possibly TRBD2 (6 bases). CDR1 and CDR2 from the germline V gene are MNHNS and SASEGT. The CDR3 consists of 15 residues. Trimming took 2 bases from V and 4 from J, leaving 13 bases between them. The CDR3 here is CASSELASISDTQYF. The CDR3 nucleotides are TGTGCCAGCAGTGAACTAGCGTCAATCTCAGATACGCAGTATTTT.

The rearrangement uses TRBV11-2 and TRBJ2-2; 10 bases are a match to TRBD2. This CDR3 is built from 17 residues. Germline loops: CDR1 SGHAT, CDR2 FQNNGV. The J segment lost 4 bases and the V segment lost 0 bases, leaving 5 bases of the junction unmatched. CDR3 in DNA: TGTGCCAGCAGCTTAGAGGTAGCGGGAGGCCTCACCGGGGAGCTGTTTTTT. Protein sequence: CASSLEVAGGLTGELFF. The full variable domain, in which reference TRBV11-2 and TRBJ2-2 provide the parts outside the CDR3, is EAGVAQSPRYKIIEKRQSVAFWCNPISGHATLYWYQQILGQGPKLLIQFQNNGVVDDSQLPKDRFSAERLKGVDSTLKIQPAKLEDSAVYLCASSLEVAGGLTGELFFGEGSRLTVL.

The chain couples TRBV19 to TRBJ2-3; D might be TRBD2 (5 bases). Germline values: CDR1 LNHDA, CDR2 SQIVND (reference sequence). With 2 bases removed from V and 0 bases from J, the gap between germline ends came to 6 bases. This CDR3 contains 14 residues. DNA for the CDR3: TGTGCCAGTAGTATAAGCGGTAGCACAGATACGCAGTATTTT. Amino acids: CASSISGSTDTQYF.

As for this clone: Other DNA sequences within the sample encode an identical CDR3. The chain recombines TRBV28 with TRBJ2-7, with 8 bases identical to TRBD1. The CDR3 is 13 amino acids. Losses at the gene ends were 6 bases for V and 4 bases for J; bases not matched to a gene: 5. Germline V gene data show CDR1 as MDHEN and CDR2 as SYDVKM. In nucleotides, the CDR3 is TGTGCCAGCAGACCCGGACAGGGATACGAGCAGTACTTC. Amino acid sequence: CASRPGQGYEQYF.

Here the CDR3 DNA reads TGTGCCAGCAGGCTCAACAGGAAGTTTTATGAAAAACTGTTTTTT. Its protein is CASRLNRKFYEKLFF. The V call is TRBV28, the J call TRBJ1-4; TRBD1 is a possible D gene (5 bases). The CDR3 runs to 15 residues. V lost 6 bases, J lost 6 bases, and 17 bases lay in between. Germline values: CDR1 MDHEN, CDR2 SYDVKM.

The chain has TRBV5-1 and TRBJ2-1; 7 bases fit TRBD1. The CDR3 has 15 residues. The V gene's germline CDR1 is SGHRS and CDR2 YFSETQ. Trimming removed 2 bases from V and 2 bases from J; junction bases left unmatched: 4. CDR3 sequence (DNA): TGCGCCAGCAGCTTCGGGACAGCCGCCTACAATGAGCAGTTCTTC. Translating gives CASSFGTAAYNEQFF.

J is TRBJ2-4 and V is TRBV11-2, with 8 bases fitting TRBD2. Germline CDR1 SGHAT, CDR2 FQNNGV. With 2 bases clipped from V and 3 bases from J, the junction kept 6 bases outside the gene matches. The CDR3 spans 16 residues. CDR3: CASSLIIGRGKNIQYF. In DNA, the CDR3 is TGTGCCAGCAGCTTAATCATCGGGAGGGGCAAAAACATTCAGTACTTC.

The chain links TRBV6-2 or TRBV6-3 to TRBJ2-7; D not certain. V gave up 0 bases and J gave up 4 bases, with 10 bases separating them. The germline gives CDR1 MNHEY, CDR2 SVGEGT. The CDR3 is made up of 14 amino acids. DNA of the CDR3: TGTGCCAGCAGTTACTCGCAGGCTGTGTACGAGCAGTACTTC. The encoded protein is CASSYSQAVYEQYF.

V usage is TRBV19 and J usage is TRBJ1-5, with D unclear. The germline gives CDR1 LNHDA, CDR2 SQIVND (reference sequence). The CDR3 totals 12 residues. V lost 6 bases, J lost 6 bases, and 9 bases lay in between. The CDR3 loop reads CASRTPGQPQHF. The CDR3 DNA reads as TGTGCCAGTAGGACGCCAGGTCAGCCCCAGCATTTT.

This rearrangement joins TRBV27 to TRBJ2-2; TRBD2 agrees at 14 bases. This CDR3 contains 16 residues. Germline-derived CDR1 and CDR2 are MNHEY and SMNVEV (reference sequence). The V and J ends lost 7 bases and 5 bases, in that order; junction bases with no gene match: 6. The CDR3 protein is CASKGLAGGKTGELFF. CDR3 nucleotide sequence: TGTGCCAGCAAAGGACTAGCGGGAGGTAAAACCGGGGAGCTGTTTTTT.

The CDR3 DNA is TGTGCCAGCATAGCGGACTACAATCAGCCCCAGCATTTT. Its translation is CASIADYNQPQHF. The chain couples TRBV28 to TRBJ1-5, with no clear D. The CDR3 is 13 amino acids. Germline CDR1 is MDHEN and CDR2 is SYDVKM. The V and J ends lost 7 bases and 3 bases respectively, with 10 bases between them.

The V gene is TRBV7-2, the J gene TRBJ1-4; 10 positions match TRBD1. Germline trimming cut 5 bases from V and 8 bases from J; bases unmatched to any gene: 8. The CDR3 has 15 amino acids. The germline V gene has CDR1 SGHTA and CDR2 FQGNSA. This CDR3 is CASSLTTGGREKLFF. CDR3 nucleotide sequence: TGTGCCAGCAGCCTAACGACAGGGGGCAGAGAAAAACTGTTTTTT.

This clone showed up many times. This rearrangement joins TRBV10-3 to TRBJ2-2; D gene ambiguous. Trimming stripped 8 bases from V and 1 base from J, with 14 bases between. This CDR3 is built from 15 residues. CDR1 ENHRY and CDR2 SYGVKD come from the germline V gene. This CDR3 is CAILAPAENTGELFF. CDR3 bases: TGTGCCATCCTGGCCCCTGCAGAGAACACCGGGGAGCTGTTTTTT.

CDR3 loop: CASKPWGGQGAGETQYF. In DNA form, the CDR3 reads TGTGCCAGCAAGCCCTGGGGGGGACAGGGTGCGGGAGAGACCCAGTACTTC. The chain carries TRBV19 and TRBJ2-5; 9 nucleotides line up with TRBD1. The CDR3 loop spans 17 amino acids. V lost 9 bases and J lost 4; bases outside the gene matches: 18. Germline V lookup: CDR1 LNHDA, CDR2 SQIVND (reference sequence).

This clone was recorded a few times. The rearrangement uses TRBV4-1 and TRBJ2-7, with a possible D match to TRBD2 (6 bases). Deletions cut 4 bases from V and 7 bases from J, with 14 bases between. The CDR3 contains 13 residues. CDR1 and CDR2 (germline): MGHRA, YSYEKL. CDR3 loop: CASSLLLEGEQYF. The CDR3 coding sequence is TGCGCCAGCAGCCTCCTCCTGGAGGGGGAGCAGTACTTC.